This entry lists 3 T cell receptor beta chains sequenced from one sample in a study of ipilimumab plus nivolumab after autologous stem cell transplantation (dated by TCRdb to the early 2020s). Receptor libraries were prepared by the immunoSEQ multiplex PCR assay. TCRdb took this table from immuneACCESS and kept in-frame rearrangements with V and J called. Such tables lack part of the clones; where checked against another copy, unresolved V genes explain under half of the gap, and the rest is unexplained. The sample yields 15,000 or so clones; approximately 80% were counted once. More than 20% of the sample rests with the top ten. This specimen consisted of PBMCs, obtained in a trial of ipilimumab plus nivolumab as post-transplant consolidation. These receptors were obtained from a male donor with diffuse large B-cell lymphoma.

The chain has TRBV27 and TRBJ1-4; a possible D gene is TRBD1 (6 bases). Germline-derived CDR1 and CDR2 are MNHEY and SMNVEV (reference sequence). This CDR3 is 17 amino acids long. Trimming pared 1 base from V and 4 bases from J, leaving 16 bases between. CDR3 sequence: CASSLFAVGAVNEKLFF. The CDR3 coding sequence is TGTGCCAGCAGTTTATTCGCCGTGGGGGCGGTTAATGAAAAACTGTTTTTT.

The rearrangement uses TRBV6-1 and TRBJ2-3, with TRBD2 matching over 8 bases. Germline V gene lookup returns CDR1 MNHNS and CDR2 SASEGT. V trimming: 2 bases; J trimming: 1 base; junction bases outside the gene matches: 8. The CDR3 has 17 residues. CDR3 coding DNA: TGTGCCAGCAGTGAATCGGGGGGGTTCGTAGGCACAGATACGCAGTATTTT. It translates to CASSESGGFVGTDTQYF.

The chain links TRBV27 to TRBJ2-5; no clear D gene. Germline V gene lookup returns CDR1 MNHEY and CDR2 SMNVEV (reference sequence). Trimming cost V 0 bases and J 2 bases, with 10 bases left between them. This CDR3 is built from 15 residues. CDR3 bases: TGTGCCAGCAGTTTATCCTATCTTCGTCAAGAGACCCAGTACTTC. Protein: CASSLSYLRQETQYF.